The source of this T cell receptor beta chain is a study of cytomegalovirus exposure and HLA in healthy donors. Study-wide points: Cytomegalovirus association was listed for about 180 TCR beta chains. Rare TCR sequences predominated, though certain public TCRs were found in many donors. The productive fraction for most TCR beta V segments was about 90% or about 30% in an earlier analysis.

This clone was observed once. Its target is unknown. The CDR3 totals 16 residues. CDR1 is MNHNS and CDR2 is SASEGT in the germline V gene. V shed 1 base and J 11 bases; nucleotides not matched to a gene: 15. Primers included in the PCR were 60 Vbeta and 13 Jbeta primers. Profiled with immunoSEQ multiplex PCR; TCRdb holds only in-frame clones, not every one. The sample carries over 80,000 clones, 82% recorded once. This chain joins TRBV6-1 and TRBJ1-1; 8 bases line up with TRBD1. The sample consisted of PBMCs. This receptor was obtained from a young man in good health and CMV-seropositive. The CDR3 DNA sequence: TGTGCCAGCAGTGAAGGGAACAGGGGGTCAGTAAACGGGGCTTTCTTT. Amino acids: CASSEGNRGSVNGAFF.